This T cell receptor beta chain was recovered during a study of T cell responses to AZD1222 COVID-19 vaccine. Findings and caveats of the study: Spike-specific TCR breadth and depth went up after people got two AZD1222 doses. Most donors were white British and more were female, and clonal diversity was possibly underestimated. Mapped onto spike, vaccine-associated CD4 TCRs spanned it and were dominant at 160-218 and 743-854.

To note about this clone: Its antigen is still unknown.

The table came from immunoSEQ multiplex PCR; TCRdb's copy has only in-frame clones and leaves some out. Here the sample spans 150,000 to 180,000 clones, less than 90% being singletons. The sample in question was peripheral blood, obtained on day 0 of AZD1222 vaccination. This sequence originates from an adult in good health.

The CDR3 region has the DNA TGTGCCAGCAGCCCCACCCCGACAGGGTCAAACTATGGCTACACCTTC. Its protein product is CASSPTPTGSNYGYTF. This rearrangement joins TRBV7-8 to TRBJ1-2, with 7 bases fitting TRBD1. Trimming removed 5 bases from V and 2 bases from J; junction bases left unmatched: 11. This CDR3 comprises 16 residues. Per germline, CDR1 SGHVS and CDR2 FQNEAQ.